A selection of T cell receptor beta chains follows, all from one sample in a study of shared clonotypes between healthy human individuals. Profiling relied on immunoSEQ multiplex PCR, and the TCRdb table lists in-frame clones only, not all of them. Of 2 million to 2.5 million clones in the sample, more than 85% were seen once. The sample taken for sequencing was naive CD8+ T cells from PBMCs. These receptors all stem from a man aged 18 to 30 in good health. Some clones in this sample may be carry-over from other donors' samples. CDR3s include the opening cysteine and the closing phenylalanine or tryptophan. D genes are given only for firm matches. Clone sizes are given selectively: once, few, many, or a class where the clone is expanded.

TRBJ2-2 TRBV15 TRBD2 NA CATSELAGGGTGELFF TGTGCCACCAGCGAGTTAGCGGGAGGAGGAACCGGGGAGCTGTTTTTT
TRBJ2-1 TRBV4-1 NA NA CASSQKGNNEQFF TGCGCCAGCAGCCAGAAGGGGAACAATGAGCAGTTCTTC
TRBJ2-7 TRBV14 NA NA CASSPGLLGEQYF TGTGCCAGCAGCCCGGGACTGCTGGGGGAGCAGTACTTC
TRBJ1-1 TRBV20-1 NA NA CSASSATEAFF TGCAGTGCTAGTAGTGCCACTGAAGCTTTCTTT
TRBJ2-3 TRBV11-1 NA NA CASSLADGGPSTDTQYF TGTGCCAGCAGCTTAGCAGACGGGGGACCTAGCACAGATACGCAGTATTTT
TRBJ2-1 TRBV7-6 NA NA CASSLTGGVYNEQFF TGTGCCAGCAGCTTAACCGGTGGAGTTTACAATGAGCAGTTCTTC
TRBJ1-2 TRBV6-5 NA NA CASRDPGGNYGYTF TGTGCCAGCAGAGACCCCGGGGGAAACTATGGCTACACCTTC
TRBJ2-5 TRBV7-9 TRBD1 NA CASSRDRETQYF TGTGCCAGCTCCCGGGACAGAGAGACCCAGTACTTC
TRBJ1-1 TRBV5-6 TRBD1 NA CASSLETGFNTEAFF TGTGCCAGCAGCTTGGAGACAGGGTTTAACACTGAAGCTTTCTTT
TRBJ2-7 TRBV11-2 TRBD2 NA CASSGVTSGRREQYF TGTGCCAGCAGCGGAGTCACTAGCGGTCGGCGCGAGCAGTACTTC
TRBJ2-3 TRBV9 NA NA CASSAYPPRDTQYF TGTGCCAGCAGCGCCTATCCGCCCAGGGATACGCAGTATTTT
TRBJ1-1 TRBV5-1 TRBD1 NA CASSFTGGGGTEAFF TGCGCCAGCAGCTTTACAGGGGGCGGAGGCACTGAAGCTTTCTTT
TRBJ2-1 TRBV9 NA once CASSVEIKAVNNEQFF TGTGCCAGCAGCGTAGAAATCAAGGCAGTAAACAATGAGCAGTTCTTC
TRBJ2-1 TRBV29-1 TRBD1 NA CSAGGQGAHNEQFF TGCAGCGCCGGGGGACAGGGGGCCCACAATGAGCAGTTCTTC
TRBJ1-3 TRBV11-2 NA NA CASSLEVPIAGSGNTIYF TGTGCCAGCAGCTTAGAGGTGCCGATTGCGGGGTCTGGAAACACCATATATTTT
TRBJ1-2 TRBV7-8 TRBD1 NA CASSSWTGANYGYTF TGTGCCAGCAGCTCATGGACAGGAGCTAACTATGGCTACACCTTC
TRBJ1-1 TRBV7-2 NA NA CASSTSGTPEAFF TGTGCCAGCAGCACTTCCGGGACACCTGAAGCTTTCTTT